This TCR beta chain was found in a study of blood T cell repertoires in COVID-19 (TCRdb year 2020). Background on the whole study: Samples from collaborators originated in the United States, Italy and Spain and spanned both the acute and convalescent phases of COVID-19. The repertoires were released in a freely available public database intended as a resource for research on the immune response to SARS-CoV-2. Subjects who had been exposed to COVID-19, were actively infected with it, or had recovered from it provided the deeply sampled blood TCRbeta repertoires that made up the dataset. The samples were drawn from two sources: the first 160 participants of the ongoing ImmuneRACE study, and 1,254 subjects contributed by 6 global collaborators. The material from the prospective study consisted of cDNA or gDNA derived from T cells, B-cell-depleted T cells, or PBMCs. HLA class I and class II types, where available, came from metadata supplied by the sample provider rather than from assay-based typing. Sample metadata almost always included a de-identified subject ID, COVID-19 status, age in years and sex. Study-level results and caveats: How much clinical and demographic metadata was included differed by source and by participant, and the metadata was provided uncurated.

From V the trimming removes 1 base and from J it removes 8 bases, while the gene matches leave 5 bases of the junction unaccounted for. The cysteine opens and the phenylalanine closes a CDR3 of 15 amino acids. Only the CDR3 part of the read is kept: 45 bases, read in frame from the first base. Via the germline V gene, CDR1 is SGHVS and CDR2 FNYEAQ. Participants in the prospective study were aged roughly 18 to 89 years, lived in 20 to 25 United States geographic areas, and enrolled through a virtual design. Cohort assignment in the prospective study relied on participant-reported clinical history from a screening survey and a study questionnaire. ImmuneRACE Cohort 3 recovered participants were defined by two consecutive negative NP/OP PCR tests, healthcare professional clearance, or symptom resolution. Each participant in the prospective study had whole blood, serum and a nasopharyngeal or oropharyngeal swab collected by mobile phlebotomists. Over a roughly two-month period, participants in the prospective study had the option of providing additional blood draws and questionnaires. Blood samples from the prospective study were shipped frozen or at room temperature prior to DNA extraction.

TCRbeta CDR3 regions were amplified from genomic DNA by means of the immunoSEQ Assay, a bias-controlled multiplex PCR. In the source study's methods: Nucleated cell counts per sample were estimated from amplification of reference gene primers within the assay. To quantify the absolute abundance of each unique TCRbeta CDR3 rearrangement, sequence reads were collapsed and filtered. For each sample, productive Simpson clonality was calculated as the square root of Simpson's diversity index across productive rearrangements. In its TCRdb copy, this immuneACCESS table keeps in-frame sequences only and misses some clones. Where compared with another copy, unresolved V genes explain less than half of these, and the others have no known cause. V, J and clone size are taken as reported in that table, and D and trimming were inferred from the DNA itself. This sample holds approximately 360,000 clones; about four fifths were observed only once. The top ten clones comprise about 4.8% of the sample.

Comment on this clone: The antigen it binds to is not known. No qualities accompany the bases; no much larger clone lies one base away.

The source is a woman aged 45-65 years who had recovered from COVID-19. Here the chain combines TRBV7-6 and TRBJ2-1; TRBD2 lines up with 10 middle nucleotides. Sequencing was done on a sample of PBMCs or T cells enriched from blood (not recorded which). CDR3 protein: CASSLEGLAYHEQFF. The sequence in DNA is TGTGCCAGCAGCTTAGAGGGACTAGCGTACCATGAGCAGTTCTTC. Beyond the CDR3, the reference TRBV7-6 and TRBJ2-1 genes provide the residues; the full variable domain reads: GAGVSQSPRYKVTKRGQDVALRCDPISGHVSLYWYRQALGQGPEFLTYFNYEAQQDKSGLPNDRFSAERPEGSISTLTIQRTEQRDSAMYRCASSLEGLAYHEQFFGPGTRLTVL.